This T cell receptor beta chain was documented in a study of T-cell reconstitution after alpha-beta-depleted transplantation in children (dated by TCRdb to about 2016). The study in broad terms: Using TCR repertoire profiling, the study quantitatively followed how T-cell immune reconstitution unfolded in children after TCRalphabeta/CD19-depleted allogeneic hematopoietic cell transplantation.

Libraries were built with PCR. TCRdb names Illumina HiSeq 2500 as the instrument used. Molecular barcoding was employed in the preparation of TCR libraries, with unique molecular identifiers being used to normalize TCRbeta repertoire quantification. TCRdb handled the public reads itself, with Q25 trimming in fastp and clone calling in MiXCR, and kept productive beta chains. Rows are combined by CDR3 protein, so each entry shows the most common genes and DNA. A total of 400,000 to 550,000 distinct CDR3 sequences appear in this sample, roughly a tenth of them only once. The top ten clonotypes cover around 2% of the sample. Sample treatment or condition, as interpreted from the label and publication: allogeneic hematopoietic cell transplantation with graft depleted of TCRalphabeta T cells and CD19 B cells. The children who served as transplant recipients had been given grafts of TCRalphabeta/CD19-depleted allogeneic hematopoietic cells.

A note on this clonotype: Its antigen is currently not known. This may be a read error, as it is one base from a much larger clone.

Study-wide findings and limitations: In some patients, the high TCRbeta diversity seen at day 60 was put down to recipient T cells and intrathymic progenitors that had survived conditioning. Apparently early alphabetaT-cell count recovery about two months after transplant reportedly relied on only several hundred rapidly expanded clones derived from non-depleted graft cells. Hyperexpanded clone frequencies declined over subsequent months; after one year, T-cell counts and TCRbeta diversity were mostly attributed to newly produced T cells.

This clonotype was sampled from a child aged 2 to 15 with inherited bone marrow failure, due to receive a stem cell transplant. The sample consisted of PBMCs, taken before TCRalphabeta/CD19-depleted stem cell transplant.

The CDR3 has the sequence CASSFGGRRSGELLF. The DNA sequence is TGTGCCAGCAGTTTCGGGGGCCGAAGGTCCGGGGAGCTGCTTTTT. The V and J segments used are TRBV12-3 or TRBV12-4 and TRBJ2-2; the D call is tentative, TRBD1 or TRBD2, as each matches 6 bases. The CDR3 starts with the cysteine, ends with the phenylalanine, and has 15 residues. Kept here is only the CDR3 DNA, which spans 45 bases and is read in frame from base 1.